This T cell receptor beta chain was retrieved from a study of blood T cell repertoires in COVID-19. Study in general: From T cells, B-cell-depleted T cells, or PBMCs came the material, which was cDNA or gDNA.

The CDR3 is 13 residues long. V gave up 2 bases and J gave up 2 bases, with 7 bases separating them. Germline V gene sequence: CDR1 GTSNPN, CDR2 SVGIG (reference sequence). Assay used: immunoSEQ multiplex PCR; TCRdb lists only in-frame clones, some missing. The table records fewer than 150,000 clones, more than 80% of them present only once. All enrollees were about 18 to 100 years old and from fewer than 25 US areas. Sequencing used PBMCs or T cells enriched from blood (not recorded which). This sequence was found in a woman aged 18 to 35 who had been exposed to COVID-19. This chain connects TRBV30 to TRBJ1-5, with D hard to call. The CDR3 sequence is CAWSSGGNQPQHF. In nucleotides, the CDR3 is TGTGCCTGGAGTTCGGGAGGCAATCAGCCCCAGCATTTT.